This entry concerns a single T cell receptor beta chain. Its antigen is not known. An Oncomine TCR Beta short-read assay was used to sequence the DNA from cultured CD4+ T cells. TCRdb re-called the PCR reads through MiXCR, storing one row per CDR3 protein. Of fewer than 20,000 distinct CDR3 sequences listed, around three quarters are singletons. The data are from a study of vaccination and CD4 T cells after COVID-19. The CDR3 is made up of 16 amino acids. From germline, CDR1 is LGHNA and CDR2 YSLEER. The junction had 13 bases not matched to a gene; V was cut back by 4 bases and J by 7 bases. The treatment is: roughly 10-day PBMC culture with coronavirus spike peptide pools or control peptides (ViraFEST assay). PCR-confirmed positives ranged from March to December 2020, preceding US Alpha, Beta and Delta variants.

The rearrangement uses TRBV4-3 and TRBJ2-7; 10 nucleotides align to TRBD2. The origin of this receptor is a human donor who had recovered from COVID-19. The source material was CD4+ T cells from blood, cultured in vitro. In DNA form, the CDR3 reads TGCGCCAGCAGCCGAGAAAATAGCGGGAGGTATGGGGAGCAGTACTTC. Residues: CASSRENSGRYGEQYF.